This T cell receptor beta chain was captured by sequencing in a study of identifying expanded T cells in peripheral blood. Germline V lookup: CDR1 LNHDA, CDR2 SQIVND (reference sequence). The V and J ends lost 1 base and 5 bases, in that order; junction bases with no gene match: 8. The CDR3 totals 15 residues. Method: immunoSEQ multiplex PCR; TCRdb's copy keeps in-frame clones and lacks some. The sample holds some 72,000 clones, roughly 90% seen once. This clonotype was obtained from a person aged 18 to 75 in good health. The rearrangement joins TRBV19 to TRBJ2-7; the match to TRBD2 covers 7 bases. Sequencing was performed on blood. The CDR3 region is CASSIVLHGTNEQYF. The DNA for the CDR3 is TGTGCCAGTAGTATAGTTTTGCACGGGACTAACGAGCAGTACTTC. Together with reference TRBV19 and TRBJ2-7, the CDR3 gives the full variable domain: DGGITQSPKYLFRKEGQNVTLSCEQNLNHDAMYWYRQDPGQGLRLIYYSQIVNDFQKGDIAEGYSVSREKKESFPLTVTSAQKNPTAFYLCASSIVLHGTNEQYFGPGTRLTVT.